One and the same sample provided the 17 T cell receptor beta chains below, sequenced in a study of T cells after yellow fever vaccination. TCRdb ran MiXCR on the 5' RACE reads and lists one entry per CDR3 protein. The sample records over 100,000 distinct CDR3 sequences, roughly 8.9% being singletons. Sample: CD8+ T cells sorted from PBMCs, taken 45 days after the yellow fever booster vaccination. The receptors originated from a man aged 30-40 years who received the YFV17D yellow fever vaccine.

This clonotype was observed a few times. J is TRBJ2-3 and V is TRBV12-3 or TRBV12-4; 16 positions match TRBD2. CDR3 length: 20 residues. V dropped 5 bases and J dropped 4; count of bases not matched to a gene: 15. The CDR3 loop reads CASSHPGTSGRAGSPDTQYF. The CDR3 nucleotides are TGTGCCAGCAGTCACCCCGGGACTAGCGGGAGGGCCGGTAGCCCAGATACGCAGTATTTT.

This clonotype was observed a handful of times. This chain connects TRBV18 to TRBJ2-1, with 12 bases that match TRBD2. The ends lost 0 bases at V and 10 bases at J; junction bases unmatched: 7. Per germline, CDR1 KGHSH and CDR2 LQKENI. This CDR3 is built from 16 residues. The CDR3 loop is CASSPPRLAGVGEQFF. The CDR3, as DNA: TGTGCCAGCTCACCACCGCGACTAGCGGGAGTCGGGGAGCAGTTCTTC.

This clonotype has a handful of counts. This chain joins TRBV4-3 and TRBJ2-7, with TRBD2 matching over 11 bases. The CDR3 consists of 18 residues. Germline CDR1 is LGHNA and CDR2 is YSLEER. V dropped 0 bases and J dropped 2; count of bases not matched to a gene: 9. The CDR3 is CASSQDRAIAGGTYEQYF. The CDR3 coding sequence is TGCGCCAGCAGCCAAGATCGGGCTATAGCGGGAGGGACCTACGAGCAGTACTTC.

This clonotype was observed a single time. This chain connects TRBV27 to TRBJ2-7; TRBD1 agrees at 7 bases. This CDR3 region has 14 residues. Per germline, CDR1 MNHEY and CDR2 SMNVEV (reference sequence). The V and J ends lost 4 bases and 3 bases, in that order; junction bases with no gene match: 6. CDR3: CASSSGTVSYEQYF. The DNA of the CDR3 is TGTGCCAGCAGTTCCGGGACAGTCAGCTACGAGCAGTACTTC.

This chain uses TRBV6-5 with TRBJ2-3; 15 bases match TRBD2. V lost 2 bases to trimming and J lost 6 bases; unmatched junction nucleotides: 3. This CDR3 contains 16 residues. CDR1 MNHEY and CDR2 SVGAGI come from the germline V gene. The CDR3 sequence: CASSYGLAGGMDTQYF. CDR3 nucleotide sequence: TGTGCCAGCAGTTACGGACTAGCGGGAGGGATGGATACGCAGTATTTT.

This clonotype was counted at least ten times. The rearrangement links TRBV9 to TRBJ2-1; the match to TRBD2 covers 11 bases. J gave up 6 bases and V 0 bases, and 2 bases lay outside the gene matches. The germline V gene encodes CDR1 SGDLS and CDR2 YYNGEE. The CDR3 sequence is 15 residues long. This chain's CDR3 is CASSVGSGRANEQFF. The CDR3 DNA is TGTGCCAGCAGCGTAGGTAGCGGGAGGGCCAATGAGCAGTTCTTC.

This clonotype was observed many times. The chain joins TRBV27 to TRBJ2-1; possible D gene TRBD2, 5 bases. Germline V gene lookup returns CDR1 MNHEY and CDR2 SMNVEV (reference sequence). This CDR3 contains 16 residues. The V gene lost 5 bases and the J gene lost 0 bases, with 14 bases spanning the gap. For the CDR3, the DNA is TGTGCCAGCAGTCCCTTTGAGGGAGCCTCCTACAATGAGCAGTTCTTC. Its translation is CASSPFEGASYNEQFF.

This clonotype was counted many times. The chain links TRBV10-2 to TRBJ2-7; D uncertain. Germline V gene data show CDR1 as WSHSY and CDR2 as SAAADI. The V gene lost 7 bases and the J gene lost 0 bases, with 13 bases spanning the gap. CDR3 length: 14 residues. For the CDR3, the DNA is TGCGCCAGCACATTGGTTACAACCTCCTACGAGCAGTACTTC. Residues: CASTLVTTSYEQYF.

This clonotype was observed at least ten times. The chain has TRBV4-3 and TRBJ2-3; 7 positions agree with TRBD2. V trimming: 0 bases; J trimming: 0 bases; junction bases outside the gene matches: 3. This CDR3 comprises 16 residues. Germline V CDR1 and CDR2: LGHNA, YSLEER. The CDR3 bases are TGCGCCAGCAGCCAAGAGGTACTAGCGAGCACAGATACGCAGTATTTT. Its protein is CASSQEVLASTDTQYF.

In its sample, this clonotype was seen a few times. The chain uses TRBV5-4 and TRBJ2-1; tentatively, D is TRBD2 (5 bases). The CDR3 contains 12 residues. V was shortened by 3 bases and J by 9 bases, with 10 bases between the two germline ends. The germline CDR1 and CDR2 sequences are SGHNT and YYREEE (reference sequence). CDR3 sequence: CASSSTSTEQFF. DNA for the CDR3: TGTGCCAGCAGCTCTACTAGTACTGAGCAGTTCTTC.

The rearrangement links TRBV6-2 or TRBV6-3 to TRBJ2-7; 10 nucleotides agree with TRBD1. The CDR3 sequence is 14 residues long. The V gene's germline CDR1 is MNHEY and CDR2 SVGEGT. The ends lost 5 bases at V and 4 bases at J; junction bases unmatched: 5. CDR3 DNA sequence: TGTGCCAGCAGTAAGGACAGGGGGATATACGAGCAGTACTTC. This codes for CASSKDRGIYEQYF.

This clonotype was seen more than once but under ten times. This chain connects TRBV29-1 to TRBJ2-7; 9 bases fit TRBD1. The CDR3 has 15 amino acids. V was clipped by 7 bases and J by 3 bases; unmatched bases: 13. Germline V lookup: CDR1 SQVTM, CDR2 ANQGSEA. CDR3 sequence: CSASTGTGSLYEQYF. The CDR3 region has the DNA TGCAGCGCCAGCACCGGGACAGGGTCTCTCTACGAGCAGTACTTC.

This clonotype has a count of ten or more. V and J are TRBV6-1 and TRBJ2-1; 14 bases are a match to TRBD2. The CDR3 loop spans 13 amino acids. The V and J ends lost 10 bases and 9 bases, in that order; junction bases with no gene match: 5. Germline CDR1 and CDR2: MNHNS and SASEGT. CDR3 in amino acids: CAIGLAGGSEQFF. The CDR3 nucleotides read TGTGCCATCGGACTAGCGGGAGGTAGTGAGCAGTTCTTC.

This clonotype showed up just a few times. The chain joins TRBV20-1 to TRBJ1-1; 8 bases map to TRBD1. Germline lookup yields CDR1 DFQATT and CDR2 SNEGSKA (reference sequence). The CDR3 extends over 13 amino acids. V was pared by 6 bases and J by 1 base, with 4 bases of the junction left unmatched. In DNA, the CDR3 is TGCAGTGCCAGGACAGGGCAGAACACTGAAGCTTTCTTT. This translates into CSARTGQNTEAFF.

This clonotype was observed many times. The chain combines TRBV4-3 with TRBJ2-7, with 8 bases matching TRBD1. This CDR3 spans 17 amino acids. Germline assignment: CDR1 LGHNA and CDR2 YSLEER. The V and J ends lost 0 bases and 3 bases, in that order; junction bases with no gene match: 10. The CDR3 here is CASSQEVSGGFNYEQYF. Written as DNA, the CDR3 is TGCGCCAGCAGCCAAGAGGTATCAGGGGGCTTTAACTACGAGCAGTACTTC.

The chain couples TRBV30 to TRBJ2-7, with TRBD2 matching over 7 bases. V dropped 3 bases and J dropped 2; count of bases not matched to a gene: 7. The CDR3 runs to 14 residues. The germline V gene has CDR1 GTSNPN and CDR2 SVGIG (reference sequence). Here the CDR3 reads CAWRATGGPYEQYF. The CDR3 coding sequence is TGTGCCTGGAGAGCCACGGGAGGACCCTACGAGCAGTACTTC.

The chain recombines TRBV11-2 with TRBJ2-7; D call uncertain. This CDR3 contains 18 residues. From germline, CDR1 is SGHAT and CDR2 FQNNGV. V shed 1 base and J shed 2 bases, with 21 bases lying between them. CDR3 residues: CASSLGPSTSPFPYEQYF. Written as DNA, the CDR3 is TGTGCCAGCAGCTTAGGCCCTTCGACTTCTCCCTTCCCCTACGAGCAGTACTTC.